The 32 T cell receptor beta chains below come from one sample, sequenced in a study of CD8+CD57+ T cells in acquired aplastic anemia. TCR beta VDJ and CDR3 were profiled, and genomic DNA was the template. TCRdb independently ran MiXCR on the reads; one entry per CDR3 protein. The repertoire holds approximately 200,000 distinct CDR3 sequences, around 60% seen once, with 25% to 30% in the top ten. Sequenced input: sorted CD4+, CD8+, or CD8+CD57+ T cells (not recorded which) from PBMCs. The receptors shown here come from a human donor in good health.

This clonotype has only a few counts. The chain is built from TRBV20-1 and TRBJ2-3; D ambiguous. The V gene's germline CDR1 is DFQATT and CDR2 SNEGSKA (reference sequence). V gave up 7 bases and J gave up 1 base, with 18 bases separating them. The CDR3 contains 15 residues. The CDR3 loop is CSGRQARAGTDTQYF. CDR3 coding DNA: TGCAGTGGGCGGCAGGCCCGCGCTGGCACAGATACGCAGTATTTT.

The chain is built from TRBV11-3 and TRBJ2-3, with D possibly being TRBD2 (6 bases). CDR1 SGHNT and CDR2 YENEEA come from the germline V gene. The V end was cut by 5 bases, the J end by 6 bases, with 9 bases between. The CDR3 length is 12 residues. The CDR3 DNA is TGTGCCAGCAGCGACGGGAGTGATACGCAGTATTTT. It translates to CASSDGSDTQYF.

CDR3 DNA: TGTGCCAGCATGGCTGATGGAAACGAGCAGTACTTC. This sequence encodes CASMADGNEQYF. The rearrangement joins TRBV2 to TRBJ2-7; D is unclear. The ends were cut back, 7 bases at V and 5 bases at J, with 12 bases in the middle. Germline V lookup: CDR1 SNHLY, CDR2 FYNNEI. This CDR3 has 12 amino acids.

This clonotype occurred a few times. This rearrangement joins TRBV7-4 to TRBJ2-5, with TRBD2 matching 9 bases. The CDR3 is 16 amino acids. Germline V gene sequence: CDR1 SGHVT, CDR2 SQSDAQ. V lost 1 base and J lost 2; bases outside the gene matches: 5. DNA of the CDR3: TGTGCCAGCAGCTTAGTTCCTAGCGGGGCACAAGAGACCCAGTACTTC. Protein sequence: CASSLVPSGAQETQYF.

As for this clonotype: Here the CDR3 omits its conserved ending phenylalanine or tryptophan, so a read error is the likely source. The chain links TRBV6-5 to TRBJ2-5, with 9 bases identical to TRBD2. Germline V lookup: CDR1 MNHEY, CDR2 SVGAGI. The CDR3 is 16 amino acids. The CDR3: CASRYSTSGDQETQYI. In DNA, the CDR3 is TGTGCCAGCAGATACTCGACTAGCGGAGACCAAGAGACCCAGTACATC.

This clonotype was observed many times. The chain carries TRBV9 and TRBJ1-2; the D is unclear. The CDR3 totals 12 residues. Germline V lookup: CDR1 SGDLS, CDR2 YYNGEE. V lost 5 bases, J lost 4 bases, and 9 bases lay in between. CDR3 amino acids: CASSDTPYGYTF. The CDR3 nucleotides read TGTGCCAGCAGTGATACACCCTATGGCTACACCTTC.

To note about this clonotype: An end of the junction does not agree with germline; a read error may underlie this. The CDR3 is CSSSQGNAEAFF. DNA for the CDR3: TGCAGTTCCTCACAGGGGAACGCTGAAGCTTTCTTT. The V gene is TRBV20-1, the J gene TRBJ1-1, with 7 bases aligning to TRBD1. Germline loops: CDR1 DFQATT, CDR2 SNEGSKA (reference sequence). The CDR3 is 12 amino acids.

This clonotype was seen ten or more times. This chain links TRBV24-1 with TRBJ2-1, with D hard to call. The V end lost 7 bases, the J end lost 6 bases, and 12 bases lay between the germline ends. CDR1 is KGHDR, CDR2 SFDVKD, per germline. This CDR3 has 13 amino acids. DNA of the CDR3: TGTGCCACCAGGGATGGCGCGACCAATGAGCAGTTCTTC. This encodes CATRDGATNEQFF.

CDR3 amino acids: CASSERQVRSNEQFF. CDR3 coding DNA: TGTGCCAGCAGTGAGAGACAGGTCCGGTCCAATGAGCAGTTCTTC. The V call is TRBV2, the J call TRBJ2-1; a weak D match, TRBD1 (6 bases). Germline assignment: CDR1 SNHLY and CDR2 FYNNEI. The CDR3 length is 15 residues. With 3 bases removed from V and 6 bases from J, the gap between germline ends came to 15 bases.

The chain employs TRBV25-1 and TRBJ2-7; D uncertain. V shed 1 base and J shed 3 bases, with 10 bases lying between them. In germline, CDR1 is MGHDK, CDR2 SYGVNS. The CDR3 length is 14 residues. CDR3 coding DNA: TGTGCCAGCAGTGAATCGGCCAGTTACTACGAGCAGTACTTC. Protein: CASSESASYYEQYF.

The J gene is TRBJ2-2, the V gene TRBV6-5; TRBD2 agrees at 9 bases. Germline V gives CDR1 MNHEY, CDR2 SVGAGI. The CDR3 loop spans 17 amino acids. Trimming cost V 8 bases and J 5 bases; bases outside gene matches: 15. CDR3 nucleotides: TGTGCCAGCTCAGATGGCGGGAGGGCCGTCAGGACCGGGGAGCTGTTTTTT. It yields the protein CASSDGGRAVRTGELFF.

This chain links TRBV7-8 with TRBJ2-3, with TRBD2 matching over 13 bases. The germline gives CDR1 SGHVS, CDR2 FQNEAQ. The CDR3 extends over 15 amino acids. The ends lost 4 bases at V and 6 bases at J; junction bases unmatched: 4. This CDR3 is CASSSTSGGLDTQYF. CDR3 coding DNA: TGTGCCAGCAGCTCGACTAGCGGGGGGTTGGATACGCAGTATTTT.

This clonotype was detected only a few times. The chain couples TRBV7-2 to TRBJ1-6; D might be TRBD1 (6 bases). Deletions cut 4 bases from V and 10 bases from J, with 8 bases between. Germline CDR1 and CDR2: SGHTA and FQGNSA. The CDR3 extends over 12 amino acids. For the CDR3, the DNA is TGTGCCAGCAGCTCACAGGGCTCACCCCTCCACTTT. It specifies CASSSQGSPLHF.

This clonotype was recorded a few times. The rearrangement uses TRBV25-1 and TRBJ2-6, with D unclear. This CDR3 is built from 15 residues. Trimming cost V 5 bases and J 4 bases, with 12 bases left between them. From germline, CDR1 is MGHDK and CDR2 SYGVNS. This CDR3 reads CASSSLSKGANVLTF. The CDR3 bases are TGTGCCAGCAGTAGCCTCAGCAAGGGGGCCAACGTCCTGACTTTC.

The rearrangement uses TRBV29-1 and TRBJ2-4, with TRBD1 matching 8 bases. The J segment lost 9 bases and the V segment lost 7 bases, leaving 14 bases of the junction unmatched. This CDR3 has 14 residues. Germline V CDR1 and CDR2: SQVTM, ANQGSEA. Written as DNA, the CDR3 is TGCAGCGCCAGGCGATGGACAGGGTCAGGCATTCAGTACTTC. It specifies CSARRWTGSGIQYF.

The CDR3 DNA follows: TGTGCCAGCAGCCGGGAAGGGGGCGGCTACACCTTC. This encodes CASSREGGGYTF. The chain joins TRBV7-9 to TRBJ1-2; 7 positions agree with TRBD1. This CDR3 region has 12 residues. Germline CDR1 reads SEHNR; CDR2 reads FQNEAQ (reference sequence). Unmatched junction bases numbered 5, after V lost 5 bases and J lost 8 bases.

In its sample, this clonotype was seen many times. The rearrangement uses TRBV7-2 and TRBJ2-1, with a possible D match to TRBD2 (5 bases). V lost 3 bases and J 0 bases, leaving 15 bases between the germline ends. The CDR3 runs 17 residues. Germline V gene lookup returns CDR1 SGHTA and CDR2 FQGNSA. As DNA, the CDR3 is TGTGCCAGCAGCTTTGGCAGCGGAGTAAGCTCCTACAATGAGCAGTTCTTC. Protein: CASSFGSGVSSYNEQFF.

This chain links TRBV7-3 with TRBJ2-2; D unclear. Germline loops: CDR1 SGHTA, CDR2 FQGTGA. V was pared by 11 bases and J by 2 bases, with 15 bases between. This CDR3 spans 14 amino acids. The CDR3 region has the DNA TGTGCCTCGTACTACGGCGCTAACACCGGGGAGCTGTTTTTT. It translates to CASYYGANTGELFF.

The chain is built from TRBV12-3 or TRBV12-4 and TRBJ2-5, with 10 bases identical to TRBD1. V gave up 1 base and J gave up 7 bases; unmatched junction bases: 3. The CDR3 is 14 amino acids. The CDR3 loop is CASSLVGTGATQYF. The CDR3, as DNA: TGTGCCAGCAGTTTAGTAGGGACAGGGGCGACCCAGTACTTC.

The chain links TRBV12-3 or TRBV12-4 to TRBJ2-7; D remains unclear. Trimming removed 3 bases from V and 3 bases from J, with 12 bases in between. The CDR3 runs to 14 residues. The CDR3 loop reads CASSFQATYYEQYF. Here the CDR3 DNA reads TGTGCCAGCAGTTTTCAGGCGACCTACTACGAGCAGTACTTC.

This chain connects TRBV10-3 to TRBJ2-2, with 11 bases fitting TRBD2. V dropped 6 bases and J dropped 0; count of bases not matched to a gene: 6. The germline V gene encodes CDR1 ENHRY and CDR2 SYGVKD. The CDR3 extends over 17 amino acids. The chain's CDR3 is CAISGTSGSANTGELFF. The DNA of the CDR3 is TGTGCCATCAGCGGGACTAGCGGAAGCGCGAACACCGGGGAGCTGTTTTTT.

The chain couples TRBV9 to TRBJ2-3; a possible D gene is TRBD2 (6 bases). Germline V CDR1 and CDR2: SGDLS, YYNGEE. V was cut by 3 bases and J by 0 bases, with 11 bases left in between. The CDR3 consists of 15 residues. CDR3 protein: CASSGGLMSTDTQYF. The CDR3 coding sequence is TGTGCCAGCAGCGGTGGACTAATGAGCACAGATACGCAGTATTTT. Supplemented by reference TRBV9 and TRBJ2-3, the full variable domain reads DSGVTQTPKHLITATGQRVTLRCSPRSGDLSVYWYQQSLDQGLQFLIQYYNGEERAKGNILERFSAQQFPDLHSELNLSSLELGDSALYFCASSGGLMSTDTQYFGPGTRLTVL.

This clonotype was counted a single time. The chain uses TRBV25-1 and TRBJ1-6, with 7 bases identical to TRBD1. This CDR3 spans 15 amino acids. Unmatched junction bases numbered 3, after V lost 0 bases and J lost 7 bases. CDR1 MGHDK and CDR2 SYGVNS come from the germline V gene. The CDR3 region has the DNA TGTGCCAGCAGTGAATACAGGGGGGAGAATTCACCCCTCCACTTT. Its translation is CASSEYRGENSPLHF. Full variable domain (remainder filled in from reference TRBV25-1 and TRBJ1-6): EADIYQTPRYLVIGTGKKITLECSQTMGHDKMYWYQQDPGMELHLIHYSYGVNSTEKGDLSSESTVSRIRTEHFPLTLESARPSHTSQYLCASSEYRGENSPLHFGNGTRLTVT.

CDR3 sequence: CASSSTGAYEQYF. The CDR3 DNA reads TGTGCCAGCAGCTCAACCGGGGCCTACGAGCAGTACTTC. The chain recombines TRBV7-2 with TRBJ2-7; D may be TRBD2 (5 bases). The ends were cut back, 4 bases at V and 2 bases at J, with 9 bases in the middle. This CDR3 comprises 13 residues. From germline, CDR1 is SGHTA and CDR2 FQGNSA.

This clonotype was found a few times. This chain links TRBV7-8 with TRBJ1-2, with D hard to call. CDR1 is SGHVS and CDR2 is FQNEAQ in the germline V gene. This CDR3 comprises 13 residues. Trimming stripped 1 base from V and 5 bases from J, with 8 bases between. In DNA form, the CDR3 reads TGTGCCAGCAGCTTAGTCGAGGAATATGGCTACACCTTC. Translated, it gives CASSLVEEYGYTF.

A word on this clonotype: The final CDR3 position lacks the conserved phenylalanine or tryptophan, pointing to a likely read error. The V call is TRBV12-3 or TRBV12-4, the J call TRBJ2-7; D is perhaps TRBD1 (5 bases). Trimming took off 4 bases at V and 6 bases at J, with 10 bases between the two ends. The CDR3 is 12 residues long. In DNA form, the CDR3 reads TGTGCCAGCAGTTCTGCAGGGTTCGAGCAGTACCTC. Protein: CASSSAGFEQYL.

The chain has TRBV4-1 and TRBJ2-5, with 9 bases identical to TRBD1. The germline V gene has CDR1 MGHRA and CDR2 YSYEKL. The V gene end was trimmed by 5 bases and the J gene end by 5 bases; junction bases not matched to a gene: 9. The length of the CDR3 is 15 residues. CDR3 bases: TGCGCCAGCAGCTGTGGACAGGGGTCGGGTGAGACCCAGTACTTC. Its protein product is CASSCGQGSGETQYF.

The DNA for the CDR3 is TGTGCCATCAGTGAGTCCACTCGGGGCGAGCAGTACTTC. It is translated as CAISESTRGEQYF. This chain links TRBV10-3 with TRBJ2-7, with D perhaps matching TRBD2 (5 bases). The CDR3 totals 13 residues. Germline-derived CDR1 and CDR2 are ENHRY and SYGVKD. The V end was cut by 0 bases, the J end by 6 bases, with 9 bases between.

This chain connects TRBV9 to TRBJ1-2; D is undetermined. Trimming removed 2 bases at V and 1 base at J, with 0 bases between. CDR3 length equals 11 residues. Germline CDR1 reads SGDLS; CDR2 reads YYNGEE. CDR3 residues: CASSVNYGYTF. DNA of the CDR3: TGTGCCAGCAGCGTTAACTATGGCTACACCTTC.

This chain joins TRBV29-1 and TRBJ2-7, with a possible D match to TRBD2 (5 bases). Germline V gene lookup returns CDR1 SQVTM and CDR2 ANQGSEA. Trimming removed 6 bases from V and 0 bases from J, with 9 bases in between. CDR3 size: 12 residues. The DNA for the CDR3 is TGCAGCGTCCTTCTAGCCTCCTACGAGCAGTACTTC. Its translation: CSVLLASYEQYF.

The V and J genes are TRBV19 and TRBJ2-3, with D perhaps TRBD1 or TRBD2 (5 bases each). The CDR3 extends over 13 amino acids. With 5 bases removed from V and 2 bases from J, the gap between germline ends came to 8 bases. Germline V gene data show CDR1 as LNHDA and CDR2 as SQIVND (reference sequence). The CDR3 loop reads CASSGGNTDTQYF. CDR3 nucleotides: TGTGCCAGTAGTGGGGGAAACACAGATACGCAGTATTTT.

Of note for this clonotype: This CDR3 fails to terminate in the conserved phenylalanine or tryptophan, so it likely reflects a read error. The chain employs TRBV20-1 and TRBJ1-6; D gene ambiguous. V was shortened by 3 bases and J by 9 bases, with 15 bases between the two germline ends. The CDR3 is made up of 14 amino acids. CDR1 is DFQATT, CDR2 SNEGSKA, per germline (reference sequence). CDR3: CSASGYRVGSPLHL. The CDR3 DNA follows: TGCAGTGCTAGCGGCTACAGAGTAGGTTCACCCCTCCACCTT.